The 6 T cell receptor beta chains below all came from one sample that was sequenced in a study of blood T cells in healthy people across ages. PCR was performed a second time for 7 to 11 cycles using a sample-barcoded 5' primer and a J-beta primer mix. TCRdb fed the 5' RACE reads into MiXCR, producing one record per CDR3 protein. Altogether hundreds of thousands of distinct CDR3 sequences are present, approximately 52% being singletons, with the ten largest covering around 50%. The sample taken for sequencing was blood. The receptors were gathered from a man aged 55-75 years in good health.

The CDR3 coding sequence is TGTGCCAGCAGCTTAGAGGAGCTCTCGTACTCTGGAAACACCATATATTTT. It is translated as CASSLEELSYSGNTIYF. This chain links TRBV7-8 with TRBJ1-3; no clear D. V was trimmed by 1 base and J by 0 bases, leaving 13 bases between them. The CDR3 loop spans 17 amino acids. The germline gives CDR1 SGHVS, CDR2 FQNEAQ.

This clonotype was observed at least ten times. The gene calls are TRBV5-6 and TRBJ2-1; no clear D gene. The CDR3 loop spans 16 amino acids. Germline assignment: CDR1 SGHDT and CDR2 YYEEEE. The V end was cut by 6 bases, the J end by 0 bases, with 16 bases between. CDR3 nucleotides: TGTGCCAGCACCCACGAGCTCACTAACTCCTACAATGAGCAGTTCTTC. It translates to CASTHELTNSYNEQFF.

About this clonotype itself: One end of the junction fails to match germline, which may point to a read error. The chain has TRBV27 and TRBJ2-3; 13 nucleotides align to TRBD2. The CDR3 is 16 amino acids. Germline CDR1 reads MNHEY; CDR2 reads SMNVEV (reference sequence). For the CDR3, the DNA is TGTGCCCGCAGTGGACTAGCGGGGGCGTACACAGATACGCAGTATTTT. The encoded protein is CARSGLAGAYTDTQYF.

The chain has TRBV7-2 and TRBJ2-6; D is unclear. V lost 2 bases and J lost 2, with 7 bases in between. This CDR3 is built from 15 residues. Germline V lookup: CDR1 SGHTA, CDR2 FQGNSA. CDR3 nucleotides: TGTGCCAGCAGCTTATCTGGGACTGGGGCCAACGTCCTGACTTTC. Translating it yields CASSLSGTGANVLTF.

This clonotype was seen more than once but under ten times. The chain employs TRBV27 and TRBJ1-2; a possible D gene is TRBD1 (5 bases). The CDR3 sequence is 13 residues long. Trimming took off 5 bases at V and 4 bases at J, with 11 bases between the two ends. CDR1 is MNHEY and CDR2 is SMNVEV in the germline V gene (reference sequence). CDR3 amino acids: CASSAGAGYGYTF. CDR3 nucleotides: TGTGCCAGCAGTGCTGGGGCGGGCTATGGCTACACCTTC.

Ten or more counts support this clonotype. As DNA, the CDR3 is TGCAGTCCCCTGGGGGCCCTGGGAAACAGACGGTACGAGCAGTACTTC. Residues: CSPLGALGNRRYEQYF. The J gene is TRBJ2-7, the V gene TRBV20-1, with D perhaps matching TRBD1 (6 bases). The germline V gene has CDR1 DFQATT and CDR2 SNEGSKA (reference sequence). This CDR3 spans 16 amino acids. The V and J ends lost 8 bases and 4 bases respectively, with 27 bases between them.